One and the same sample provided the 27 T cell receptor beta chains below, sequenced in a study of blood T cell repertoires in COVID-19. Here immunoSEQ multiplex PCR was the method, and the copy in TCRdb shows in-frame clones only, minus some. The sample contains 30,000 to 40,000 clones, approximately 79% of which appear only once. The sample taken for sequencing was peripheral blood. These receptors all stem from a man between 65 and 85 years old with acute or convalescent COVID-19.

This clone was recorded only once. This chain joins TRBV19 and TRBJ1-4; 7 bases align to TRBD1. V lost 7 bases and J lost 5; bases outside the gene matches: 7. This CDR3 region has 14 residues. Germline lookup yields CDR1 LNHDA and CDR2 SQIVND (reference sequence). CDR3 coding DNA: TGTGCCAGTAATACCAGGGGGAGGAATGAAAAACTGTTTTTT. It encodes CASNTRGRNEKLFF.

V and J are TRBV6-1 and TRBJ2-2; the match to TRBD2 covers 13 bases. CDR1 MNHNS and CDR2 SASEGT come from the germline V gene. The CDR3 consists of 17 residues. V gave up 4 bases and J gave up 5 bases; unmatched junction bases: 7. The CDR3 reads CASSAGLAGVGTGELFF. In DNA form, the CDR3 reads TGTGCCAGCAGTGCTGGACTAGCGGGAGTAGGAACCGGGGAGCTGTTTTTT.

The count of this clone is one. The rearrangement links TRBV5-4 to TRBJ1-2; D is ambiguous. The V end was cut by 2 bases, the J end by 1 base, with 12 bases between. This CDR3 comprises 15 residues. Germline V gene lookup returns CDR1 SGHNT and CDR2 YYREEE (reference sequence). This CDR3 reads CASSFGRVFNYGYTF. CDR3 nucleotides: TGTGCCAGCAGCTTTGGGAGAGTCTTTAACTATGGCTACACCTTC.

The chain joins TRBV7-8 to TRBJ2-5, with 11 bases lining up with TRBD2. V lost 8 bases, J lost 2 bases, and 10 bases stayed unmatched. Germline-derived CDR1 and CDR2 are SGHVS and FQNEAQ. This CDR3 is 16 amino acids long. CDR3 amino acids: CASRLAGGGGQETQYF. CDR3 bases: TGTGCCAGCCGGCTAGCGGGAGGCGGTGGGCAAGAGACCCAGTACTTC. The whole variable domain, filled in from reference TRBV7-8 and TRBJ2-5, reads GAGVSQSPRYKVAKRGQDVALRCDPISGHVSLFWYQQALGQGPEFLTYFQNEAQLDKSGLPSDRFFAERPEGSVSTLKIQRTQQEDSAVYLCASRLAGGGGQETQYFGPGTRLLVL.

The genes are TRBV19 and TRBJ1-3; 7 nucleotides match TRBD1. CDR3 size: 15 residues. Germline-derived CDR1 and CDR2 are LNHDA and SQIVND (reference sequence). V shed 5 bases and J 2 bases; nucleotides not matched to a gene: 6. The CDR3 nucleotides are TGTGCCAGTAGTCCGCGGACAGGCACTGGAAACACCATATATTTT. The encoded protein is CASSPRTGTGNTIYF.

V usage is TRBV2 and J usage is TRBJ2-1; TRBD2 is a possible D gene (5 bases). Looked up from germline, CDR1 is SNHLY and CDR2 is FYNNEI. V was pared by 6 bases and J by 4 bases, with 19 bases between. The CDR3 length is 16 residues. DNA for the CDR3: TGTGCCAGCAGGCTACTAGACGACCCACTATACAATGAGCAGTTCTTC. Translating gives CASRLLDDPLYNEQFF. Variable domain in full (rest from reference TRBV2 and TRBJ2-1): EPEVTQTPSHQVTQMGQEVILRCVPISNHLYFYWYRQILGQKVEFLVSFYNNEISEKSEIFDDQFSVERPDGSNFTLKIRSTKLEDSAMYFCASRLLDDPLYNEQFFGPGTRLTVL.

This clone has a handful of counts. This sequence joins TRBV5-6 and TRBJ1-3, with D possibly being TRBD1 (5 bases). This CDR3 contains 16 residues. The germline V gene has CDR1 SGHDT and CDR2 YYEEEE. Trimming removed 3 bases from V and 4 bases from J, with 17 bases in between. CDR3 region: CASSSFKQVRGNTIYF. In DNA, the CDR3 is TGTGCCAGCAGCTCTTTCAAACAGGTACGAGGAAACACCATATATTTT. Using reference TRBV5-6 and TRBJ1-3 for the parts outside the CDR3, the full variable domain is DAGVTQSPTHLIKTRGQQVTLRCSPKSGHDTVSWYQQALGQGPQFIFQYYEEEERQRGNFPDRFSGHQFPNYSSELNVNALLLGDSALYLCASSSFKQVRGNTIYFGEGSWLTVV.

The chain has TRBV5-1 and TRBJ2-5; D perhaps matches TRBD1 (6 bases). Deletions cut 3 bases from V and 5 bases from J, with 14 bases between. The germline V gene has CDR1 SGHRS and CDR2 YFSETQ. This CDR3 is built from 14 residues. The CDR3 sequence: CASSSQGTGETQYF. In DNA form, the CDR3 reads TGCGCCAGCAGCTCGCAGGGGACCGGTGAGACCCAGTACTTC.

This chain links TRBV7-9 with TRBJ2-1; TRBD2 aligns across 9 bases. The CDR3 loop spans 18 amino acids. V gave up 5 bases and J gave up 1 base; unmatched junction bases: 12. Germline assignment: CDR1 SEHNR and CDR2 FQNEAQ (reference sequence). CDR3 sequence (DNA): TGTGCCAGCAGCGGAGCGAGTTCTAGCGGGGCATCCTACAATGAGCAGTTCTTC. It translates to CASSGASSSGASYNEQFF.

The chain combines TRBV27 with TRBJ1-1, with D hard to call. The germline V gene has CDR1 MNHEY and CDR2 SMNVEV (reference sequence). CDR3 size: 13 residues. V lost 7 bases and J lost 3, with 12 bases in between. The CDR3 spells CASKLTYYTEAFF. The CDR3 DNA follows: TGTGCCAGCAAGTTGACATATTACACTGAAGCTTTCTTT.

The V and J genes are TRBV19 and TRBJ1-1, with D uncertain. Trimming cost V 5 bases and J 1 base, with 8 bases left between them. CDR1 and CDR2 from the germline V gene are LNHDA and SQIVND (reference sequence). The CDR3 runs 13 residues. The DNA of the CDR3 is TGTGCCAGTAGTGCACTCTCGAACACTGAAGCTTTCTTT. Translated: CASSALSNTEAFF. Drawing the rest from reference TRBV19 and TRBJ1-1, the complete variable domain is DGGITQSPKYLFRKEGQNVTLSCEQNLNHDAMYWYRQDPGQGLRLIYYSQIVNDFQKGDIAEGYSVSREKKESFPLTVTSAQKNPTAFYLCASSALSNTEAFFGQGTRLTVV.

Only one count was recorded for this clone. The chain carries TRBV6-6 and TRBJ2-4, with a tentative D call TRBD1 (7 bases). The CDR3 has 15 amino acids. Trimming took 6 bases from V and 4 from J, leaving 16 bases between them. Germline-derived CDR1 and CDR2 are MNHNY and SVGAGI (reference sequence). CDR3 nucleotides: TGTGCCAGCAGGCCCCGCGGGACAGTGAAAAACATTCAGTACTTC. Encoded protein: CASRPRGTVKNIQYF.

J is TRBJ1-2 and V is TRBV6-5; D uncertain. CDR1 MNHEY and CDR2 SVGAGI come from the germline V gene. CDR3 length: 13 amino acids. V dropped 6 bases and J dropped 4 bases, with 12 bases sitting between them. The CDR3 DNA reads as TGTGCCAGCAGGGCAGAAGTTTTCTATGGCTACACCTTC. Translation: CASRAEVFYGYTF.

This chain connects TRBV7-3 to TRBJ2-1; tentatively, D is TRBD2 (6 bases). V lost 3 bases to trimming and J lost 10 bases, with 10 bases between them. Per germline, CDR1 SGHTA and CDR2 FQGTGA. The length of the CDR3 is 12 residues. The CDR3 reads CASSFGGTEQFF. The DNA of the CDR3 is TGTGCCAGCAGCTTTGGGGGGACGGAGCAGTTCTTC.

The chain employs TRBV19 and TRBJ2-3; the match to TRBD1 covers 7 bases. This CDR3 has 15 residues. Germline CDR1 LNHDA, CDR2 SQIVND (reference sequence). The junction had 9 bases not matched to a gene; V was cut back by 6 bases and J by 3 bases. CDR3 in DNA: TGTGCCAGTAGCCCCTGGCAGGGGGTAACAGATACGCAGTATTTT. The encoded protein is CASSPWQGVTDTQYF.

The chain recombines TRBV11-2 with TRBJ2-3, with 11 bases that match TRBD2. Germline CDR1 is SGHAT and CDR2 is FQNNGV. J was trimmed by 2 bases and V by 5 bases; bases with no gene match: 6. The CDR3 sequence is 16 residues long. CDR3 sequence reads: CASSPGTSGSTDTQYF. The CDR3 coding sequence is TGTGCCAGCAGCCCCGGGACTAGCGGATCCACAGATACGCAGTATTTT.

This rearrangement joins TRBV10-2 to TRBJ2-7, with D maybe TRBD2 (5 bases). With 2 bases removed from V and 6 bases from J, the gap between germline ends came to 8 bases. Germline loops: CDR1 WSHSY, CDR2 SAAADI. The length of the CDR3 is 12 residues. This chain's CDR3 is CASSETEGEQYF. CDR3 bases: TGCGCCAGCAGTGAGACAGAGGGCGAGCAGTACTTC.

The V call is TRBV3-1 (or the pseudogene TRBV3-2), the J call TRBJ2-1, with TRBD1 matching 8 bases. The CDR3 loop spans 15 amino acids. V gave up 5 bases and J gave up 4 bases; unmatched junction bases: 7. Per the germline V gene, CDR1 is LGHDT and CDR2 is YNNKEL (reference sequence). The CDR3: CASSFGQGLYNEQFF. In nucleotides, the CDR3 is TGTGCCAGCAGCTTCGGACAGGGCCTTTACAATGAGCAGTTCTTC.

J is TRBJ1-1 and V is TRBV7-2, with no clear D. V gave up 1 base and J gave up 1 base, with 7 bases separating them. Germline V lookup: CDR1 SGHTA, CDR2 FQGNSA. CDR3 length equals 14 residues. CDR3: CASSLGPGNTEAFF. The CDR3 region has the DNA TGTGCCAGCAGCTTAGGACCAGGGAACACTGAAGCTTTCTTT.

The chain uses TRBV7-9 and TRBJ2-1; TRBD2 matches at 9 bases. J was trimmed by 9 bases and V by 5 bases; bases with no gene match: 11. CDR1 SEHNR and CDR2 FQNEAQ come from the germline V gene (reference sequence). The CDR3 consists of 15 residues. This CDR3 is CASSLSSGSPSEQFF. The CDR3 nucleotides are TGTGCCAGCAGCCTAAGTAGCGGGAGTCCCTCTGAGCAGTTCTTC.

The rearrangement uses TRBV28 and TRBJ2-3, with 12 positions matching TRBD2. Germline V gene sequence: CDR1 MDHEN, CDR2 SYDVKM. The CDR3 contains 15 residues. Trimming cost V 5 bases and J 6 bases; bases outside gene matches: 6. The CDR3, as DNA: TGTGCCAGCAGTCTGCTAGCGGGAGGGATTGATACGCAGTATTTT. Translated, it gives CASSLLAGGIDTQYF.

The rearrangement joins TRBV10-3 to TRBJ2-1; 7 bases fit TRBD2. J gave up 4 bases and V 0 bases, and 6 bases lay outside the gene matches. Germline lookup yields CDR1 ENHRY and CDR2 SYGVKD. This CDR3 is built from 16 residues. The CDR3 loop reads CAISESGGGRYNEQFF. The CDR3 coding sequence is TGTGCCATCAGTGAGTCGGGGGGAGGGCGGTACAATGAGCAGTTCTTC.

This chain uses TRBV28 with TRBJ1-6; D perhaps matches TRBD1 (5 bases). Trimming took 3 bases from V and 7 from J, leaving 16 bases between them. In germline, CDR1 is MDHEN, CDR2 SYDVKM. CDR3 length: 16 residues. This CDR3 is CASSFQSRGLNSPLHF. In DNA form, the CDR3 reads TGTGCCAGCAGTTTCCAGAGTAGGGGCCTGAATTCACCCCTCCACTTT. The full variable domain, its missing parts supplied by reference TRBV28 and TRBJ1-6, is DVKVTQSSRYLVKRTGEKVFLECVQDMDHENMFWYRQDPGLGLRLIYFSYDVKMKEKGDIPEGYSVSREKKERFSLILESASTNQTSMYLCASSFQSRGLNSPLHFGNGTRLTVT.

CDR3 DNA sequence: TGTGCCAGCAGTTCCCCGGGACAGGGACCCACTAACTATGGCTACACCTTC. It yields the protein CASSSPGQGPTNYGYTF. This chain joins TRBV28 and TRBJ1-2; 9 bases are shared with TRBD1. The V segment lost 4 bases and the J segment 0 bases; nucleotides outside the gene matches: 9. The CDR3 has 17 amino acids. CDR1 is MDHEN and CDR2 is SYDVKM in the germline V gene.

The chain joins TRBV6-5 to TRBJ2-3; D is perhaps TRBD2 (5 bases). The ends were cut back, 2 bases at V and 3 bases at J, with 15 bases in the middle. Per germline, CDR1 MNHEY and CDR2 SVGAGI. The CDR3 totals 16 residues. The CDR3 protein is CASSYGSSSGTDTQYF. The CDR3 nucleotides are TGTGCCAGCAGTTACGGGTCTAGCTCGGGAACAGATACGCAGTATTTT.

This sequence joins TRBV9 and TRBJ2-7; maybe TRBD2 (5 bases). CDR1 is SGDLS, CDR2 YYNGEE, per germline. Trimming shortened V by 0 bases and J by 4 bases, and 11 bases separated the two germline ends. The CDR3 contains 14 residues. CDR3 protein: CASSVGPGRYEQYF. Written as DNA, the CDR3 is TGTGCCAGCAGCGTAGGGCCGGGAAGATACGAGCAGTACTTC.

This clone is categorized as large. This chain links TRBV10-1 with TRBJ2-3; 11 positions agree with TRBD2. The length of the CDR3 is 17 residues. Trimming cost V 2 bases and J 3 bases; bases outside gene matches: 7. Looked up from germline, CDR1 is WNHNN and CDR2 is SYGVQD (reference sequence). The CDR3 nucleotides are TGCGCCAGCAGTGAGGTGGCTAGCGGGAGGCGGACAGATACGCAGTATTTT. Translated, it gives CASSEVASGRRTDTQYF.